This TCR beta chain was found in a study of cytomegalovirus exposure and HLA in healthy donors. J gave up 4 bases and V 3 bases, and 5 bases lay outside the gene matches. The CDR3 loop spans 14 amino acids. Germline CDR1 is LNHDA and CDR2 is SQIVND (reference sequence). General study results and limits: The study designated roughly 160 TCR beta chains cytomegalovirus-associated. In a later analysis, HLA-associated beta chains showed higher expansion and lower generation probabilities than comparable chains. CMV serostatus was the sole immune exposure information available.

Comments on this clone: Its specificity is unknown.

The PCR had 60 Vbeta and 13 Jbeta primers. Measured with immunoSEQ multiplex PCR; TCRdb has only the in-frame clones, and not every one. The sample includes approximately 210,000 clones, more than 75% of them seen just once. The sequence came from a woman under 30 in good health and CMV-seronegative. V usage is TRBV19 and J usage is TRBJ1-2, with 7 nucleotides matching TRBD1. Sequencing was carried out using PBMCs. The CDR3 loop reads CASSIGTASYGYTF. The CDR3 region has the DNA TGTGCCAGTAGTATCGGGACAGCTTCCTATGGCTACACCTTC.